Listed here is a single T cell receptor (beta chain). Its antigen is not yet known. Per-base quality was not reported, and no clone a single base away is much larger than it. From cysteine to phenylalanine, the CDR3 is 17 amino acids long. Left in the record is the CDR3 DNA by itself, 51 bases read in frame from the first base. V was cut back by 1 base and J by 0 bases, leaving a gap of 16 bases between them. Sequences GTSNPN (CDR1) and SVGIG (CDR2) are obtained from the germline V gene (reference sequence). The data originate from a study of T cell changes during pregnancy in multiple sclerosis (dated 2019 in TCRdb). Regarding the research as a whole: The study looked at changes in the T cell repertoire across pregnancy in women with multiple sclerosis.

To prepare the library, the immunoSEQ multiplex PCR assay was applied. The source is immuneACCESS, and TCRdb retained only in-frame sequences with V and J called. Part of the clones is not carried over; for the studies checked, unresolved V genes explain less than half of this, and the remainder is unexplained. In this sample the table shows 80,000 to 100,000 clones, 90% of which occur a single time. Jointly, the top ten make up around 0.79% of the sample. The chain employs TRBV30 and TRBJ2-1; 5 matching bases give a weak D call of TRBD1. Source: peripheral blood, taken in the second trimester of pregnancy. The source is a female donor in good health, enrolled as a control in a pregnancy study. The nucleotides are TGTGCCTGGAGTGGGTCCCGACAGCAGACCTCCTACAATGAGCAGTTCTTC. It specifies CAWSGSRQQTSYNEQFF.